A single sample is the source of the 5 T cell receptor beta chains below, sequenced in a study of immune characterization of retroperitoneal liposarcoma (dated by TCRdb to between 2019 and 2020). The library was generated by PCR. Instrument used: NextSeq 500. Through fastp at Q25 and MiXCR, TCRdb rebuilt clones from the public reads, retaining in-frame beta chains. Entries that share a CDR3 protein sequence are merged under the most common genes and DNA. The sample table contains around 20,000 distinct CDR3 sequences; only one count was recorded for approximately 37% of them. The ten largest clones take up around 7.4% of the sample. Sequencing input: blood. These receptors originate from a male donor with retroperitoneal liposarcoma.

V is TRBV6-1 and J is TRBJ2-1, with 8 bases fitting TRBD2. The CDR3 length is 19 residues. CDR1 is MNHNS, CDR2 SASEGT, per germline. Losses at the gene ends were 7 bases for V and 13 bases for J; bases not matched to a gene: 30. The CDR3 is CASKKRGTSGGRVQETQFF. In DNA, the CDR3 is TGTGCCAGCAAAAAACGGGGAACTAGCGGAGGCCGGGTCCAAGAGACCCAGTTCTTC.

The chain is built from TRBV12-3 or TRBV12-4 and TRBJ1-6, with D unresolved. V was cut by 0 bases and J by 10 bases, with 10 bases left in between. This CDR3 region has 14 residues. CDR3 bases: TGTGCCAGCAGTTTAGCCGAGGGTTCGTCACCCCTCCACTTT. Its translation is CASSLAEGSSPLHF.

The chain links TRBV6-1 to TRBJ2-1; no reliable D call. The V gene lost 7 bases and the J gene lost 8 bases, with 12 bases spanning the gap. Germline CDR1 MNHNS, CDR2 SASEGT. This CDR3 is 12 amino acids long. The CDR3 DNA follows: TGTGCCAGCACCAGGACCGGAGATGAGCAGTTCTTC. It translates to CASTRTGDEQFF.

The chain has TRBV7-2 and TRBJ2-7; D gene unclear. V gave up 1 base and J gave up 2 bases, with 9 bases separating them. CDR3 size: 14 residues. Germline V gene sequence: CDR1 SGHTA, CDR2 FQGNSA. The chain's CDR3 is CASSLVEGPYEQYF. CDR3 sequence (DNA): TGTGCCAGCAGCTTAGTGGAAGGGCCCTACGAGCAGTACTTC.

This chain joins TRBV12-3 or TRBV12-4 and TRBJ2-7; 10 nucleotides align to TRBD1. V trimming: 4 bases; J trimming: 6 bases; junction bases outside the gene matches: 3. The CDR3 loop spans 13 amino acids. The CDR3 DNA reads TGTGCCAGCAGTTCCGGGACAGGGGTCGAGCAGTACTTC. Translating it yields CASSSGTGVEQYF.